The clone carrying this T cell receptor (beta chain) was recorded a few times. No antigen is known for it. This entry comes from a study of CD8+ T cells in alopecia areata. Study-wide results and limits: Scalp lesions, especially in alopecia totalis/universalis, had higher clonality than normal scalp.

TCR sequencing used cDNA made by reverse transcription of extracted RNA. Repertoires were generated with immunoSEQ multiplex PCR, while TCRdb's copy carries only in-frame clones and drops some. The sample records roughly 120,000 clones, 50% to 75% being singletons. Germline loops: CDR1 SQVTM, CDR2 ANQGSEA. The CDR3 has 13 residues. Treatment given: oral pan-JAK inhibitor, 5-10 mg twice daily. V is TRBV29-1 and J is TRBJ2-1; the D is unclear. This TCR was recovered from a human donor with alopecia areata. The sample in question was CD8+ T cells sorted from blood, obtained at week 4, from a patient treated with tofacitinib. The CDR3 DNA sequence: TGCAGTGGGCGTCCTAGTGCTAATAATGAGCAGTTCTTC. Protein product: CSGRPSANNEQFF.